This T cell receptor (beta chain) comes out of a study of Tregs in tolerant kidney transplant recipients. Whole-study results and caveats: Some patients' samples used different primers over time, so nucleotide sequences weren't comparable. Activated donor B cell expansion appeared to reveal the most relevant donor-specific TCRbeta repertoire. The small number of patients limits these findings pending further validation.

The CDR3 sequence is 14 residues long. CDR1 SEHNR and CDR2 FQNEAQ come from the germline V gene (reference sequence). Trimming pared 3 bases from V and 3 bases from J, leaving 11 bases between. Method: immunoSEQ multiplex PCR; TCRdb's copy keeps in-frame clones and lacks some. The table lists roughly 53,000 clones. In regard to this clone: As yet, its antigen is unknown. The DNA ends 3 residues before the CDR3 does, and the rest of the CDR3 is filled in from the germline J gene.

The V gene is TRBV7-9, the J gene TRBJ1-2; the D is unclear. This receptor was identified in a human donor who received a combined kidney and bone marrow transplant. Sequenced here: CD4+ T cells from blood, sampled before the transplant. The sequenced CDR3 bases are TGTGCCAGCAGCTTTTCGGTCGAATACTATGGC. Amino acid sequence: CASSFSVEYYG. In full, the CDR3 is CASSFSVEYYGYTF.